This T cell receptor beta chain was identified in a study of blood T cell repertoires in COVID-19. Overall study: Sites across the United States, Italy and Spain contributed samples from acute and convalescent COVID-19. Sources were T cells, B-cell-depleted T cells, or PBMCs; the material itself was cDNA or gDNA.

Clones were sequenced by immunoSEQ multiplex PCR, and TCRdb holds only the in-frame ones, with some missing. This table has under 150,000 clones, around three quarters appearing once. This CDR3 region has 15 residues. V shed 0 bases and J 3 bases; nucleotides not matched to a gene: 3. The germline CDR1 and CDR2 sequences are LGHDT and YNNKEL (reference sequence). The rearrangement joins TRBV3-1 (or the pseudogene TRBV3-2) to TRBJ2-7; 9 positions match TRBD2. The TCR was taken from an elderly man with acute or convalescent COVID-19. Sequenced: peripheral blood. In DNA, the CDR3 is TGTGCCAGCAGCCAAGAGCGGGGGGGCCTCTACGAGCAGTACTTC. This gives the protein CASSQERGGLYEQYF.